This entry concerns a single TCR beta chain. What it binds is unknown. This sample was included in a study of cytomegalovirus exposure and HLA in healthy donors. General study points: With DRB1 most and HLA-C fewest, TCR association rates differed between HLA loci in a later analysis.

Amplification used 60 Vbeta primers and 13 Jbeta primers. Assay: immunoSEQ multiplex PCR; the TCRdb copy retains only in-frame clones and omits some. The table has about 76,000 clones, approximately 72% seen once. The TCR sequence derives from a woman aged 40-49 years in good health and CMV-seropositive. Sequencing was carried out using PBMCs.

CDR3 in DNA: TGCAGCGTTCACGGGACTAGCGGGGCGAACACCGGGGAGCTGTTTTTT. It is translated as CSVHGTSGANTGELFF. This sequence joins TRBV29-1 and TRBJ2-2; TRBD2 matches 13 bases. This CDR3 has 16 amino acids. Germline V lookup: CDR1 SQVTM, CDR2 ANQGSEA. V shed 5 bases and J 0 bases; nucleotides not matched to a gene: 3.